Listed below are T cell receptor beta chains from one sample, sequenced in a study of patients and donors after allogeneic stem cell transplantation. TCRdb analysed the RT-PCR reads with MiXCR anew, one entry per CDR3 protein. The sample gives about a million distinct CDR3 sequences, approximately 18% of which show up once; roughly 6% is in the top ten. Sequencing used blood, either unsorted or a sorted T cell fraction (not recorded which). The receptor set was obtained from a human donor who was either an allogeneic HSCT recipient or a stem cell or donor lymphocyte infusion donor (not recorded which). It is not recorded whose cells these are; they may come from a transplant donor. The CDR3 runs from the conserved cysteine through the conserved F or W. D genes are given only for firm matches. Some rows mark clone size as missing; the rest say once, few, many or name a class of expanded clone.

len,d_gene,j_gene,v_gene,abundance,CDR3aa,CDR3nt
14,.,TRBJ2-3,TRBV24-1,.,CATSARVFTDTQYF,TGTGCCACCAGTGCGAGAGTTTTCACAGATACGCAGTATTTT
17,.,TRBJ2-1,TRBV2,.,CASSEHLGLAHYNEQFF,TGTGCCAGCAGTGAGCATCTTGGGCTAGCTCACTACAATGAGCAGTTCTTC
15,.,TRBJ2-1,TRBV2,few,CASSESIPPYNEQFF,TGTGCCAGCAGTGAATCAATACCACCCTACAATGAGCAGTTCTTC
13,.,TRBJ2-3,TRBV10-3,.,CAISESGPDTQYF,TGTGCCATCAGTGAGTCAGGGCCAGATACGCAGTATTTT
13,TRBD1,TRBJ1-5,TRBV20-1,few,CSARETGNQPQHF,TGCAGTGCTAGAGAGACAGGGAATCAGCCCCAGCATTTT
15,.,TRBJ2-1,TRBV7-9,.,CASSSPGEGRNEQFF,TGTGCCAGCAGCTCCCCGGGTGAGGGTCGCAATGAGCAGTTCTTC
18,TRBD2,TRBJ2-1,TRBV12-3/TRBV12-4,few,CASSFRPGTSGPYNEQFF,TGTGCCAGCAGTTTTCGCCCGGGGACTAGCGGCCCCTACAATGAGCAGTTCTTC
12,.,TRBJ1-2,TRBV7-9,few,CASSLSHKAETF,TGTGCCAGCAGCTTATCCCACAAGGCTGAGACCTTC
16,.,TRBJ2-7,TRBV7-2,few,CASSFLDRGPLYEQYF,TGTGCCAGCAGCTTCCTAGACCGCGGGCCTCTCTACGAGCAGTACTTC
14,.,TRBJ2-2,TRBV6-1,.,CASSPGRPIYALFF,TGTGCCAGCAGTCCCGGTCGACCGATCTATGCGCTGTTTTTT
14,.,TRBJ2-2,TRBV20-1,many,CSARQGSTTGELFF,TGCAGTGCGAGGCAGGGGTCGACCACCGGGGAGCTGTTTTTT
14,TRBD1,TRBJ2-3,TRBV6-1,many,CASSTGGSTDTQYF,TGTGCCAGCAGTACAGGGGGGAGCACAGATACGCAGTATTTT
16,.,TRBJ2-3,TRBV20-1,.,CSARGPEGESTDTQYF,TGCAGTGCTAGAGGCCCCGAGGGGGAAAGCACAGATACGCAGTATTTT
13,.,TRBJ1-1,TRBV7-2,.,CASSLVGGLVPFF,TGTGCCAGCAGCTTAGTTGGAGGGTTGGTGCCTTTCTTT
14,.,TRBJ1-1,TRBV6-1,.,CASTDQRGRTEAFF,TGTGCCAGCACCGACCAGAGGGGACGTACTGAAGCTTTCTTT
16,TRBD1,TRBJ2-2,TRBV12-3/TRBV12-4,.,CASRRQGSRNTGELFF,TGTGCCAGCAGACGACAGGGGAGTAGGAACACCGGGGAGCTGTTTTTT
15,TRBD1,TRBJ2-2,TRBV5-6,.,CASSLNRGQTGELFF,TGTGCCAGCAGCTTGAACAGGGGGCAAACCGGGGAGCTGTTTTTT
14,.,TRBJ2-1,TRBV9,few,CASSVLASYNEQFF,TGTGCCAGCAGCGTACTAGCGAGCTACAATGAGCAGTTCTTC
17,.,TRBJ2-5,TRBV18,few,CATSTEIGQARTETQYF,TGTGCCACCTCTACCGAGATTGGACAAGCTCGGACTGAGACCCAGTACTTC
11,.,TRBJ2-7,TRBV10-3,many,CAISERDEQYF,TGTGCCATCAGTGAACGCGACGAGCAGTACTTC
15,TRBD1,TRBJ2-1,TRBV10-3,.,CAISGRGRPYNEQFF,TGTGCCATCAGTGGAAGGGGGCGGCCCTACAATGAGCAGTTCTTC
13,.,TRBJ1-2,TRBV12-3/TRBV12-4,few,CASSPRGPYGYTF,TGTGCCAGCAGTCCCCGGGGGCCCTATGGCTACACCTTC
18,TRBD2,TRBJ2-1,TRBV14,few,CASSKLGLAGGPLGEQFF,TGTGCCAGCAGCAAACTGGGACTAGCGGGGGGGCCGTTGGGTGAGCAGTTCTTC
15,.,TRBJ2-2,TRBV6-1,many,CASNSFGRYTGELFF,TGTGCCAGCAATTCCTTTGGCCGATACACCGGGGAGCTGTTTTTT
15,.,TRBJ1-6,TRBV12-3/TRBV12-4,few,CASSLVGGGYSPLHF,TGTGCCAGCAGTTTAGTAGGGGGGGGTTATTCACCCCTCCACTTT
15,TRBD2,TRBJ2-1,TRBV20-1,.,CSARGILAGYNEQFF,TGCAGTGCTAGAGGCATACTAGCGGGATACAATGAGCAGTTCTTC
11,.,TRBJ2-7,TRBV7-9,many,CASSARYEQYF,TGTGCCAGCAGCGCCCGTTACGAGCAGTACTTC
16,.,TRBJ2-2,TRBV10-3,many,CAIPIIDRLNTGELFF,TGTGCCATCCCTATCATCGACAGGCTGAACACCGGGGAGCTGTTTTTT
14,.,TRBJ2-7,TRBV29-1,.,CSVGSAIGAYEQYF,TGCAGCGTTGGATCAGCTATCGGGGCTTACGAGCAGTACTTC
15,TRBD1,TRBJ1-1,TRBV7-2,few,CASSLRQGRVTEAFF,TGTGCCAGCAGCTTACGACAGGGGAGGGTCACTGAAGCTTTCTTT
15,.,TRBJ2-7,TRBV4-1,.,CASSQESDGTYEQYF,TGCGCCAGCAGCCAAGAGTCGGACGGAACCTACGAGCAGTACTTC
15,.,TRBJ2-7,TRBV7-9,.,CASSLVKGLEYEQYF,TGTGCCAGCAGCTTAGTTAAAGGGCTTGAGTACGAGCAGTACTTC
14,TRBD2,TRBJ2-2,TRBV12-3/TRBV12-4,many,CASSGGGGTGELFF,TGTGCCAGCAGTGGCGGGGGGGGCACCGGGGAGCTGTTTTTT
12,.,TRBJ1-6,TRBV20-1,many,CGWRGGISPLHF,TGCGGATGGAGGGGCGGGATATCACCCCTCCACTTT
16,.,TRBJ2-2,TRBV7-9,few,CASSVKQAPNTGELFF,TGTGCCAGCAGCGTAAAACAGGCCCCGAACACCGGGGAGCTGTTTTTT
17,.,TRBJ2-2,TRBV5-1,.,CASSLALQGGSAGELFF,TGCGCCAGCAGCTTGGCTCTCCAGGGCGGGTCCGCCGGGGAGCTGTTTTTT
18,.,TRBJ2-1,TRBV24-1,few,CATSDTPAWGALYNEQFF,TGTGCCACCAGTGACACCCCAGCGTGGGGGGCTCTCTACAATGAGCAGTTCTTC
16,TRBD2,TRBJ2-1,TRBV4-2,few,CASSQGGGGEFHEQFF,TGTGCCAGCAGCCAAGGGGGCGGGGGGGAATTCCATGAGCAGTTCTTC
15,TRBD1,TRBJ1-6,TRBV20-1,.,CSARAVSGGRSPLHF,TGCAGTGCTAGAGCCGTGTCAGGGGGTCGTTCACCCCTCCACTTT
15,TRBD2,TRBJ2-1,TRBV9,.,CASSVAGLEPNEQFF,TGTGCCAGCAGCGTAGCGGGACTAGAGCCCAATGAGCAGTTCTTC